The clone carrying this T cell receptor (beta chain) is a singleton in its sample. The antigen remains undetermined. This CDR3 has 15 amino acids. Germline V gives CDR1 SGHAT, CDR2 FQNNGV. Trimming at V came to 5 bases and at J to 5 bases, leaving 6 bases not matched to a gene. There was relapse after autologous stem cell transplantation in every patient, and there was variation in brentuximab vedotin exposure. Assay used: immunoSEQ multiplex PCR; TCRdb lists only in-frame clones, some missing. The table lists tens of thousands of clones, roughly 80% of them singletons. This record belongs to a study of PD-1 blockade in classical Hodgkin lymphoma. Overall study findings and caveats: No one has yet defined what causes the repertoire differences, which may be disease activity or prior therapy. Diminished baseline TCR diversity has been reported in newly diagnosed patients relative to healthy donors.

The V and J genes are TRBV11-2 and TRBJ2-2; 9 bases line up with TRBD2. This specimen was peripheral blood mononuclear cells (PBMCs), taken before the second cycle of nivolumab. This sequence originates from a human donor with classical Hodgkin lymphoma. The CDR3 coding sequence is TGTGCCAGCAGCCGCGCGGGGGGGCCGACCGGGGAGCTGTTTTTT. Its protein product is CASSRAGGPTGELFF.